Listed here are 3 T cell receptor beta chains from one sample, sequenced in a study of glioma-infiltrating T cells. Using RNA template, CDR3s of TCR alpha and beta were amplified with iRepertoire arm-PCR. One entry per CDR3 protein, called by TCRdb with MiXCR from the multiplex PCR reads. The profile shows about 130,000 distinct CDR3 sequences, roughly 25% of them singletons. Sequencing was carried out using glioma tissue, nonneoplastic brain tissue, or PBMCs (not recorded which). Every receptor here comes from a human donor with low-grade glioma or glioblastoma, undergoing nonglioma brain surgery, or in good health (not recorded which).

This clonotype has at least ten counts. This chain uses TRBV20-1 with TRBJ1-1; 7 bases align to TRBD1. Losses at the gene ends were 2 bases for V and 0 bases for J; bases not matched to a gene: 6. The CDR3 loop spans 15 amino acids. Per the germline V gene, CDR1 is DFQATT and CDR2 is SNEGSKA (reference sequence). The CDR3 protein is CSARSGQMMNTEAFF. CDR3 DNA: TGCAGTGCTAGATCGGGACAGATGATGAACACTGAAGCTTTCTTT.

About this clonotype itself: A much larger clone sits a single nucleotide away, making a read error possible. This sequence joins TRBV7-2 and TRBJ2-1; 12 nucleotides line up with TRBD2. V was pared by 1 base and J by 9 bases, with 16 bases of the junction left unmatched. Germline lookup yields CDR1 SGHTA and CDR2 FQGNSA. The CDR3 has 19 residues. The CDR3 is CASSLGLAGVGGAWVEQFF. In DNA, the CDR3 is TGTGCCAGCAGCTTAGGACTAGCGGGAGTAGGGGGGGCTTGGGTTGAGCAGTTCTTC.

This clonotype has a count of ten or more. V and J are TRBV6-2 or TRBV6-3 and TRBJ1-6; TRBD1 matches at 8 bases. The germline gives CDR1 MNHEY, CDR2 SVGEGT. CDR3 length: 18 residues. V dropped 5 bases and J dropped 0; count of bases not matched to a gene: 9. The CDR3 sequence: CASSHPTGASSYNSPLHF. CDR3 nucleotide sequence: TGTGCCAGCAGTCACCCGACAGGGGCGAGCTCCTATAATTCACCCCTCCACTTT.